The rows below give T cell receptor beta chains drawn from one sample of a study of blood T cells in healthy people across ages. Using its own MiXCR run on the 5' RACE reads, TCRdb lists one record per CDR3 protein. The table has approximately 1,700,000 distinct CDR3 sequences, about 39% seen once; the top ten hold 20% to 25%. The sequenced sample consisted of blood. All receptors derive from a human donor in good health. Each CDR3 is given with its conserved first and last residue. D genes are given only for firm matches. Clone size is stated in some rows and not others, as once, few, many or a class when expanded.

-	-	TRBJ2-7	TRBV4-3	TGCGCCAGCAGCCCGAACGTTGGACGTAGCTCCTACGAGCAGTACTTC	CASSPNVGRSSYEQYF
-	TRBD2	TRBJ2-1	TRBV9	TGTGCCAGCAGCCCCCAATCGTGGGGGGGACTAGGGAATGAGCAGTTCTTC	CASSPQSWGGLGNEQFF
-	-	TRBJ2-7	TRBV29-1	TGCAGCGTCATCGGGCGGGTTTCCTACGAGCAGTACTTC	CSVIGRVSYEQYF
-	TRBD1	TRBJ1-2	TRBV4-2	TGTGCCAGCAGCCGGGACCAGGGGGCGAGTGGCTACACCTTC	CASSRDQGASGYTF
few	-	TRBJ1-2	TRBV20-1	TGCAGTGCTAGGCCAGAGTTCTATGGCTACACCTTC	CSARPEFYGYTF
-	-	TRBJ1-2	TRBV9	TGTGCCAGCAGCGTAGGCCGGGAAACAGGTGACTATGGCTACACCTTC	CASSVGRETGDYGYTF
few	-	TRBJ1-4	TRBV12-3/TRBV12-4	TGTGCCAGCAGTTTAGGAGAGGCAGGGAAACTGTTTTTT	CASSLGEAGKLFF
once	-	TRBJ2-1	TRBV2	TGTGCCAGCAGTGAAGTACTGGGATACAATGAGCAGTTCTTC	CASSEVLGYNEQFF
-	-	TRBJ1-5	TRBV4-2	TGTGCCAGCAGCCAAGATGAGGCAGGTGATCAGCCCCAGCATTTT	CASSQDEAGDQPQHF
few	TRBD1	TRBJ2-3	TRBV5-8	TGTGCCAGCAGGCGCCGGGACAGGGGCGCAGATACGCAGTATTTT	CASRRRDRGADTQYF
-	TRBD2	TRBJ2-1	TRBV4-2	TGTGCCAGCAGCCAAGGGACTAGCGGGGGCATTGAGCAGTTCTTC	CASSQGTSGGIEQFF
-	TRBD1	TRBJ2-7	TRBV12-3/TRBV12-4	TGTGCCAGCAGTTTAAGGGACAGCCGGTTGGGCGAGCAGTACTTC	CASSLRDSRLGEQYF
few	-	TRBJ2-1	TRBV7-2	TGTGCCAGCAGCTTAGGTCTACTTCCTAATGAGCAGTTCTTC	CASSLGLLPNEQFF
-	TRBD2	TRBJ2-3	TRBV4-3	TGCGCCAGCAGCCAGGGACTAGCGGGGGAGCTTACGCAGTATTTT	CASSQGLAGELTQYF
-	TRBD1	TRBJ1-1	TRBV6-2/TRBV6-3	TGTGCCAGCACCACCACGGGCAGGGGGGGCACTGAAGCTTTCTTT	CASTTTGRGGTEAFF
-	TRBD2	TRBJ2-5	TRBV7-2	TGTGCCAGCAGCGGGACTAGGGCAGGGGAGACCCAGTACTTC	CASSGTRAGETQYF
few	-	TRBJ2-7	TRBV20-1	TGCAGTGCTAGAGGTCACACCTACGAGCAGTACTTC	CSARGHTYEQYF
-	-	TRBJ2-3	TRBV12-3/TRBV12-4	TGTGCCAGCTCGAAAGGCGATACTTGTGTTTTT	CASSKGDTCVF
-	-	TRBJ1-5	TRBV28	TGTGCCAGCATGGGAGGGACCAATCAGCCCCAGCATTTT	CASMGGTNQPQHF
-	-	TRBJ2-5	TRBV6-6	TGTGCCAGCAGTTCACAGCCCCAAGAGACCCAGTACTTC	CASSSQPQETQYF
-	-	TRBJ2-1	TRBV10-3	TGTGCCATCAGTAATCCGGGACGAGAGACCGAGGAGCAGTTCTTC	CAISNPGRETEEQFF
-	TRBD2	TRBJ2-1	TRBV4-3	TGCGCCAGCAGCCAAGAACTCACTAGCGGGGGGGCCTTTGAGCAGTTCTTC	CASSQELTSGGAFEQFF
few	TRBD1	TRBJ2-7	TRBV5-6	TGTGCCAGCAGCGCGGACAGGGGTAGTGTCGAGCAGTACTTC	CASSADRGSVEQYF
-	-	TRBJ1-2	TRBV6-2/TRBV6-3	TGTGCCAGCAGGCCCGGAAGGGTGAACTATGGCTACACCTTC	CASRPGRVNYGYTF
-	-	TRBJ1-5	TRBV24-1	TGTGCCACCATTGACTCGGATTCAGGGAATAATCAGCCCCAGCATTTT	CATIDSDSGNNQPQHF
-	TRBD2	TRBJ2-1	TRBV20-1	TGCAGTGCTAGGACTAGCGGGGGAGTCGAGGAGCAGTTCTTC	CSARTSGGVEEQFF
few	-	TRBJ2-3	TRBV3-1	TGTGCCAGCAGCCCTACAGGGCCAGATACGCAGTATTTT	CASSPTGPDTQYF
-	-	TRBJ2-7	TRBV19	TGTGCCAGTAGTGTCGCGGGGCTCCTCTACGAGCAGTACTTC	CASSVAGLLYEQYF
-	-	TRBJ2-3	TRBV6-5	TGTGCCAGCAGTGAAGAGGCGGGAGATACGCAGTATTTT	CASSEEAGDTQYF
-	TRBD1	TRBJ1-2	TRBV4-2	TGTGCCAGCAGCCAAGACCCGACAGGGCCAAGCTATGGCTACACCTTC	CASSQDPTGPSYGYTF
-	TRBD2	TRBJ2-1	TRBV18	TGTGCCAGCTCACCTGGGTTAAGCGGGGAGGAGCAGTTCTTC	CASSPGLSGEEQFF
-	-	TRBJ2-3	TRBV4-3	TGCGCCAGCAGCCAACTCGCGACAATGCGCACAGATACGCAGTATTTT	CASSQLATMRTDTQYF
-	TRBD2	TRBJ2-2	TRBV4-3	TGCGCCAGCAGCCAAGTCGCGGGGGTCGGGGAGCTGTTTTTT	CASSQVAGVGELFF
few	-	TRBJ2-1	TRBV15	TGTGCCACCAGCAGAGCTAGCCTACTAGGGTCCGAGCAGTTCTTC	CATSRASLLGSEQFF
many	TRBD2	TRBJ2-1	TRBV28	TGTGCCAGCAGCTTTAGCGGGGGGGCGTCCTACAATGAGCAGTTCTTC	CASSFSGGASYNEQFF
-	-	TRBJ2-5	TRBV12-3/TRBV12-4	TGTGCCGGCAGTTTATCAAACCCGGGGTATGGAGAGACCCAGTACTTC	CAGSLSNPGYGETQYF
-	-	TRBJ2-7	TRBV5-1	TGCGCCAGCAGCTACGGTCGAGGTGCCGAGCAGTACTTC	CASSYGRGAEQYF
-	-	TRBJ2-5	TRBV12-3/TRBV12-4	TGTGCCAGCAGTTTCAGGGAACCCCAAGAGACCCAGTACTTC	CASSFREPQETQYF
-	-	TRBJ1-6	TRBV7-2	TGTGCCAGCAGCTCGAGAGCGGGGTCACCCCTCCACTTT	CASSSRAGSPLHF
-	TRBD1	TRBJ2-3	TRBV5-4	TGTGCCAGCAGCTCCCCACTCCAACAGGGGGATACGCAGTATTTT	CASSSPLQQGDTQYF
few	TRBD1	TRBJ1-4	TRBV4-3	TGCGCCAGCAGCCAATTAACAGGGGCGGGTGAAAAACTGTTTTTT	CASSQLTGAGEKLFF
many	-	TRBJ1-1	TRBV12-3/TRBV12-4	TGTGCCAGCAGTTTAGGTGAAGCTTTCTTT	CASSLGEAFF
-	-	TRBJ1-1	TRBV28	TGTGCCAGCAGTCAACTCCGGGACTCCCGGGAATCTTTCTTT	CASSQLRDSRESFF
-	-	TRBJ2-1	TRBV11-2	TGTGCCAGCAGCTTGGGGTCCCCGAGCGTCCATGAGCAGTTCTTC	CASSLGSPSVHEQFF
few	-	TRBJ2-3	TRBV24-1	TGTGCCACCAGTGCCCTTGGATCGGCGGCAGATACGCAGTATTTT	CATSALGSAADTQYF
-	-	TRBJ1-6	TRBV30	TGTGCCTGGAGTCCTGGACCCAATCCCCGTTCACCCCTCCACTTT	CAWSPGPNPRSPLHF
-	TRBD1	TRBJ2-5	TRBV7-9	TGTGCCAGCAGCTGGGGGACAGGCTTGGAGACCCAGTACTTC	CASSWGTGLETQYF
-	TRBD1	TRBJ2-1	TRBV7-7	TGTGCCAGCAGCTTAGCAGGCACACAGGGGCGCTCCTACAATGAGCAGTTCTTC	CASSLAGTQGRSYNEQFF
few	-	TRBJ2-3	TRBV4-3	TGCGCCAGCAGCCATCCCTCCAGGGCGGATACGCAGTATTTT	CASSHPSRADTQYF
few	TRBD2	TRBJ2-1	TRBV3-1	TGTGCCAGCAGCCAAGATGTTGTTAGAGCGGGAGAGCAGTTCTTC	CASSQDVVRAGEQFF
few	-	TRBJ1-5	TRBV6-6	TGTGCCAGCAGTTACCCGGAGTCAGCTCAGCCCCAGCATTTT	CASSYPESAQPQHF
few	-	TRBJ2-5	TRBV4-3	TGCGCCAGCAGCCCCGGCGGCCAAAGATCGACCCAGTACTTC	CASSPGGQRSTQYF
-	TRBD2	TRBJ2-7	TRBV18	TGTGCCAGCTCACCACTAAGCGGGAGGTCCCACGAGCAGTACTTC	CASSPLSGRSHEQYF
few	-	TRBJ2-6	TRBV7-9	TGTACCAGCAGCCTGGGACTTTCTGGGGCCAACGTCCTGACTTTC	CTSSLGLSGANVLTF
few	-	TRBJ1-6	TRBV7-2	TGTGCCAGCAGTCTAGGTGGCATCGGTGGTGGATCACCCCTCCACTTT	CASSLGGIGGGSPLHF
-	-	TRBJ2-1	TRBV29-1	TGCAGCGCTATCGCCGACAATGAGCAGTTCTTC	CSAIADNEQFF
-	TRBD1	TRBJ1-2	TRBV28	TGTGCCAGCAGTCTCCGGGGGACAGGGGGTGGCTACACCTTC	CASSLRGTGGGYTF
-	TRBD1	TRBJ1-4	TRBV6-5	TGTGCCAGCAGCACCGGGACAGCTGAAAAACTGTTTTTT	CASSTGTAEKLFF